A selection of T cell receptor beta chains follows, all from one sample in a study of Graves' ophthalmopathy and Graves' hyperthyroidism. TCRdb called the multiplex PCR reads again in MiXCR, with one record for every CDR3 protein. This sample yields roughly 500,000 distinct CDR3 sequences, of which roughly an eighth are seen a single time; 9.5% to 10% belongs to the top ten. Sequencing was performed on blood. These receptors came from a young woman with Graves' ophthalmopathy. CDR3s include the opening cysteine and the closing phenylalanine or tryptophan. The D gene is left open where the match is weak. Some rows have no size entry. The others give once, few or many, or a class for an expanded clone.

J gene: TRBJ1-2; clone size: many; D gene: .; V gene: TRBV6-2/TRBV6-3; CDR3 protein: CASSFSGLLGYTF; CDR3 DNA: TGTGCCAGCAGTTTTTCAGGTCTGCTTGGCTACACCTTC
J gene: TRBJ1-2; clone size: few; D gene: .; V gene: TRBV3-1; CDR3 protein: CASSPGPGTTGYTF; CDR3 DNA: TGTGCCAGCAGCCCGGGACCCGGGACAACTGGCTACACCTTC
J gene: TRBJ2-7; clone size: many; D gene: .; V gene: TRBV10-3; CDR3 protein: CAISDRDGWLENYEQYF; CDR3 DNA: TGTGCCATCAGTGATAGGGACGGTTGGCTGGAAAACTACGAGCAGTACTTC
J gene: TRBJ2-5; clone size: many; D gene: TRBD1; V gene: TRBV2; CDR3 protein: CARRQGQETQYF; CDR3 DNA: TGTGCCAGACGACAGGGTCAAGAGACCCAGTACTTC
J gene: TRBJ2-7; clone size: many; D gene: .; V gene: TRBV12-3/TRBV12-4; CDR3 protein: CASSLVAEQYF; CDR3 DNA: TGTGCCAGCAGTTTGGTTGCCGAGCAGTACTTC
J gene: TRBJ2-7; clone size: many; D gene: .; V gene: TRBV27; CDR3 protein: CASSPSSNTEQYF; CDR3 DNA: TGTGCCAGCAGTCCAAGTTCCAACACCGAGCAGTACTTC
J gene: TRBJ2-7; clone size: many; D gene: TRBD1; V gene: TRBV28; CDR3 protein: CASSLRDRDPSYEQYF; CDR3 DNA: TGTGCCAGCAGTTTGAGGGACAGGGACCCATCCTACGAGCAGTACTTC
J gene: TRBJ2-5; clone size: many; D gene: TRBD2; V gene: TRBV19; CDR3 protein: CASSIQRGGETQYF; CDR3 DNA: TGTGCCAGTAGTATACAGCGGGGGGGAGAGACCCAGTACTTC
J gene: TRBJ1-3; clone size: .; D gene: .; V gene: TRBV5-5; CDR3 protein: CASSSWVSGNTIYF; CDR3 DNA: TGTGCCAGCAGCTCTTGGGTCTCTGGAAACACCATATATTTT
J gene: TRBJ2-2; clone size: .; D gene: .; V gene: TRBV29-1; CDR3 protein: CSVESGGELFF; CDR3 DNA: TGCAGCGTTGAATCGGGGGGGGAGCTGTTTTTT
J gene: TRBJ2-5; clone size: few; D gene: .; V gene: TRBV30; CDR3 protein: CAWSEGQRQETQYF; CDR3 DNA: TGTGCCTGGAGTGAGGGGCAGAGACAAGAGACCCAGTACTTC
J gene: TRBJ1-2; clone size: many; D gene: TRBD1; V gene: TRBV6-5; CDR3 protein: CASSYSSRGYGYTF; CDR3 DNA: TGTGCCAGCAGTTACTCGAGCAGGGGGTATGGCTACACCTTC
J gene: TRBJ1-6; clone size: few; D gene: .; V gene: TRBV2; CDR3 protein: CASSDSALHF; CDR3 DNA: TGTGCCAGCAGCGACAGCGCCCTCCACTTT
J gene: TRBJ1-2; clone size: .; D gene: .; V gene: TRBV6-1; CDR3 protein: CASSEWTAPYGYTF; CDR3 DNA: TGTGCCAGCAGTGAATGGACGGCCCCGTATGGCTACACCTTC
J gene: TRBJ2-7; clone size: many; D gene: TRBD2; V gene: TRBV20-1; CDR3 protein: CSAHGGDSYEQYF; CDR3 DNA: TGCAGTGCCCACGGGGGGGACTCCTACGAGCAGTACTTC
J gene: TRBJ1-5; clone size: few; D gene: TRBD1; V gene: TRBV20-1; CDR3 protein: CSAREAGGVQPQHF; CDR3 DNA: TGCAGTGCTAGAGAAGCAGGGGGCGTTCAGCCCCAGCATTTT
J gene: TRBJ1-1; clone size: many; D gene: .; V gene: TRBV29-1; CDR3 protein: CSVESTGSMNTEAFF; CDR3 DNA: TGCAGCGTTGAGTCGACAGGCTCCATGAACACTGAAGCTTTCTTT
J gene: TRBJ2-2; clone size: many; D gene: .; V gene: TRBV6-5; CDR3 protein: CASRSQLSTGELFF; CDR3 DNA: TGTGCCAGCAGGTCTCAGCTTAGCACCGGGGAGCTGTTTTTT
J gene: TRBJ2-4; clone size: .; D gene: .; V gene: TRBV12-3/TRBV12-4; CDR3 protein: CASSLAGLGENIQYF; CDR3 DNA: TGTGCCAGCAGTTTGGCAGGCCTGGGGGAAAACATTCAGTACTTC
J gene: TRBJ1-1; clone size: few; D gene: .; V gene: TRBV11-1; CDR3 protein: CASSLRGGAFEAEAFF; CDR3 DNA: TGTGCCAGCAGCTTAAGGGGGGGGGCTTTTGAGGCTGAAGCTTTCTTT
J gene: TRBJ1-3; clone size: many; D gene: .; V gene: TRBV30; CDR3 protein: CAWSRGSGNTIYF; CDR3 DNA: TGTGCCTGGAGCAGGGGCTCTGGAAACACCATATATTTT
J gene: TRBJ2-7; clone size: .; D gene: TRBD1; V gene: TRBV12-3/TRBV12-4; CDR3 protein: CASRMGQGAFYEQYF; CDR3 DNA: TGTGCCAGCAGGATGGGACAGGGGGCTTTTTACGAGCAGTACTTC
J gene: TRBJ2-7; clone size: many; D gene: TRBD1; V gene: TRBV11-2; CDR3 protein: CASRDNRDRAHEQYF; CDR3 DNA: TGTGCCAGCAGGGACAACCGGGACAGGGCCCACGAGCAGTACTTC
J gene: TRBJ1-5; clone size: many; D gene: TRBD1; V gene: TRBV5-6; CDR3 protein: CASSHGQARNQPQHF; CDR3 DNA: TGTGCCAGCAGCCACGGACAGGCCCGAAATCAGCCCCAGCATTTT
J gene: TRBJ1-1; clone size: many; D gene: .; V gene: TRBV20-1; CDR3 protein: CSARDTGDTEAFF; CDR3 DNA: TGCAGTGCTAGAGATACGGGGGACACTGAAGCTTTCTTT
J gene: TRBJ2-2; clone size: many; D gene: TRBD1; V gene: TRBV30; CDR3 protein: CAWSPGTGNTGELFF; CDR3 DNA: TGTGCCTGGAGTCCGGGGACAGGGAACACCGGGGAGCTGTTTTTT
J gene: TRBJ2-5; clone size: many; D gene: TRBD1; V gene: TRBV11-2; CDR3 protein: CASSTGTGKQTQYF; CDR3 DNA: TGTGCCAGCAGCACGGGGACAGGGAAACAGACCCAGTACTTC